This T cell receptor beta chain was found in a study of T cell repertoires in cytomegalovirus infection. Study details: Well-studied HLA-B-restricted epitopes and recently identified HLA-C-restricted epitopes of CMV were both used in the study. TCR beta signatures that were public indicated CMV infection and matching HLA type.

One entry per CDR3 protein results from TCRdb running MiXCR on the reads. In the table there are hundreds of thousands of distinct CDR3 sequences, around a third of which are singletons. This clonotype was recorded a few times. Its antigen remains unidentified. Study conclusions and caveats: There were HLA-C-restricted CMV-specific TCR beta clonotypes dominating the ex vivo response. CMV carriers with the relevant HLA were identified by cumulative public TCR beta family frequency.

The specimen was cultured PBMCs, collected from culture after CMV antigen stimulation. This sequence originates from a human donor in good health (CMV status not recorded). Some clones in this sample may be carry-over from other donors' samples.

The CDR3 DNA reads TGCGCCAGCAGCCGCTATGCGGGAGGGCCGACTGGGGCCAACGTCCTGACTTTC. Its translation is CASSRYAGGPTGANVLTF. V and J are TRBV4-3 and TRBJ2-6; 9 bases line up with TRBD2. CDR1 and CDR2 (germline): LGHNA, YSLEER. J was trimmed by 2 bases and V by 4 bases; bases with no gene match: 9. CDR3 length: 18 residues.